The next 19 T cell receptor delta chains were all read from a single sample in a study of gamma-delta chains in newborns, infants, children. TCRdb re-called the reads through CATT. The table includes a few thousand delta-chain clones, 3% to 4% detected once. The material sequenced was blood. Every receptor here comes from a child who was a newborn, infant or young child, either healthy, febrile or measles-vaccinated (not recorded which).

Details on this clone: This DNA translates differently at residue 8 from the TCRdb protein, which is that of a much larger clone; a read error is likely, and the protein shown is the DNA's own translation. The rearrangement joins TRDV2 to TRDJ2, with 8 bases matching TRDD3. J was trimmed by 0 bases and V by 3 bases; bases with no gene match: 8. In germline, CDR1 is GEAIGNYY, CDR2 EKD. CDR3 size: 17 residues. CDR3 sequence reads: CACDVLGATALTAQLFF. CDR3 in DNA: TGTGCCTGTGACGTACTGGGGGCTACAGCTTTGACAGCACAACTCTTCTTT.

This clone was detected only a few times. Since a much larger clone is just one base distant, this may be a read error. The CDR3 loop is CACDTAGDWGIRSWDTRQVFF. The CDR3 DNA reads TGTGCCTGTGACACGGCTGGGGACTGGGGGATACGCTCCTGGGACACCCGACAGGTGTTTTTC. V and J are TRDV2 and TRDJ3; 13 nucleotides match TRDD3. There are 21 residues in the CDR3. Germline CDR1 is GEAIGNYY and CDR2 is EKD.

The table lists this clone with a few counts. TCRdb's entry gives the protein of a much larger clone, which mismatches this DNA's translation at residue 11, likely from a read error; the protein reported here is translated from the DNA. The chain is built from TRDV2 and TRDJ3; TRDD3 aligns across 9 bases. This CDR3 region has 14 residues. Germline CDR1 reads GEAIGNYY; CDR2 reads EKD. The CDR3, as DNA: TGTGCCTGTGACATACTGGGGGACACCCGACCGATGTTTTTC. Amino acids: CACDILGDTRPMFF.

This clone ranks as medium-sized. Distinct nucleotide sequences in the sample also encode this CDR3. The rearrangement joins TRDV2 to TRDJ2; possible D gene TRDD3, 6 bases. This CDR3 spans 16 amino acids. Per the germline V gene, CDR1 is GEAIGNYY and CDR2 is EKD. V dropped 0 bases and J dropped 1 base, with 11 bases sitting between them. In nucleotides, the CDR3 is TGTGCCTGTGACACCGTGGGGGCCTTTTTGACAGCACAACTCTTCTTT. Translating it yields CACDTVGAFLTAQLFF.

This clone was detected a few times. TCRdb's protein, taken from a much larger clone, differs from this DNA's translation at residue 13, likely owing to a read error; the protein displayed comes from the DNA. The chain carries TRDV2 and TRDJ1, with 10 bases identical to TRDD3. Germline loops: CDR1 GEAIGNYY, CDR2 EKD. The CDR3 loop spans 16 amino acids. CDR3 protein: CACDVLGDADTDELIF. CDR3 DNA: TGTGCCTGTGACGTACTGGGGGATGCTGACACCGATGAACTCATCTTT.

As to this clone: TCRdb lists the protein of a much larger clone for this DNA, which differs at residue 4, so this is likely a read error; the protein given here is translated from the DNA itself. The rearrangement links TRDV2 to TRDJ3; 9 bases line up with TRDD3. Germline-derived CDR1 and CDR2 are GEAIGNYY and EKD. This CDR3 contains 18 residues. The CDR3 protein is CACGTGDTRSWDTRQMFF. The CDR3 bases are TGTGCCTGTGGCACCGGGGATACGCGCTCCTGGGACACCCGACAGATGTTTTTC.

Comments on this clone: TCRdb's entry gives the protein of a much larger clone, which mismatches this DNA's translation at residue 8, likely from a read error; the protein reported here is translated from the DNA. The V call is TRDV2, the J call TRDJ3, with D perhaps TRDD3 (5 bases). Trimming took 0 bases from V and 0 from J, leaving 11 bases between them. Germline V gene lookup returns CDR1 GEAIGNYY and CDR2 EKD. CDR3 length: 18 amino acids. The CDR3 DNA follows: TGTGCCTGTGACACCGCCTGGGCAAGCTCCTGGGACACCCGACAGATGTTTTTC. Translating it yields CACDTAWASSWDTRQMFF.

This clone was observed a few times. A read error is possible here, since a much larger clone lies one base away. The gene calls are TRDV2 and TRDJ3, with 9 nucleotides matching TRDD3. Looked up from germline, CDR1 is GEAIGNYY and CDR2 is EKD. This CDR3 comprises 19 residues. The CDR3 DNA is TGTGCCTGTGACACCGGGTACTGGGGGAGCTCCGGGGACACCCGACAGATGTTTTTC. This translates into CACDTGYWGSSGDTRQMFF.

This clone was seen at least ten times. Only one base separates this from a far larger clonotype, so it likely reflects a read error. The V and J genes are TRDV2 and TRDJ1, with 10 bases fitting TRDD3. V shed 3 bases and J 2 bases; nucleotides not matched to a gene: 2. The CDR3 has 14 amino acids. Germline CDR1 reads GEAIGNYY; CDR2 reads EKD. CDR3 bases: TGTGCCTGTGACGCACTGGGGGATACCGATAAACTCATCTTT. Amino acids: CACDALGDTDKLIF.

In the case of this clone: It may be a read error: a sequence one base away is much more abundant. The sample has other DNA sequences that encode this CDR3 too. The gene calls are TRDV1 and TRDJ2; possibly TRDD3 for D (7 bases). The CDR3 totals 23 residues. CDR1 is TSWWSYY, CDR2 QGS, per germline. Here the CDR3 DNA reads TGTGCTCTTGGAGAACGGCCTTCCCTCCCGTCGGGGTTCTGGGGGCAATTGACAGCACAACTCTTCTTT. Amino acids: CALGERPSLPSGFWGQLTAQLFF.

This clone is medium-sized within its sample. At the DNA level, this CDR3 is encoded by other sequences in the same sample as well. The V and J genes are TRDV2 and TRDJ3, with 9 bases that match TRDD3. Per the germline V gene, CDR1 is GEAIGNYY and CDR2 is EKD. J lost 0 bases, V lost 0 bases, and 5 bases had no gene match. The CDR3 is 19 amino acids. The chain's CDR3 is CACDTGYWGSSWDTRQMFF. CDR3 nucleotides: TGTGCCTGTGACACCGGGTACTGGGGGAGCTCCTGGGACACCCGACAGATGTTTTTC.

This clone turned up a few times. The protein TCRdb lists belongs to a much larger clone and differs from this DNA's translation at residue 3, which points to a read error; the protein shown is made from the DNA. The rearrangement links TRDV2 to TRDJ3, with 11 bases aligning to TRDD3. Germline values: CDR1 GEAIGNYY, CDR2 EKD. The CDR3 has 18 amino acids. The CDR3 reads CARDIVLGDTWDTRQMFF. In DNA, the CDR3 is TGTGCCCGTGACATAGTACTGGGGGATACCTGGGACACCCGACAGATGTTTTTC.

To note about this clone: The mismatch at residue 9 between this DNA's translation and the TCRdb protein of a much larger clone likely reflects a read error; the protein shown is translated from the DNA. This chain joins TRDV2 and TRDJ3; TRDD3 matches at 8 bases. Germline V gene data show CDR1 as GEAIGNYY and CDR2 as EKD. The CDR3 has 17 amino acids. V lost 3 bases to trimming and J lost 2 bases; unmatched junction nucleotides: 5. The CDR3 is CACDSVLGAWDTRQMFF. In nucleotides, the CDR3 is TGTGCCTGTGACTCCGTACTGGGGGCCTGGGACACCCGACAGATGTTTTTC.

This clone has a handful of counts. An end of the junction differs from the germline gene, which may be a read error. This chain links TRDV2 with TRDJ3, with 9 bases lining up with TRDD3. Germline CDR1 GEAIGNYY, CDR2 EKD. The CDR3 sequence is 19 residues long. This CDR3 is CACGKAGGYSSWDTRRMFF. For the CDR3, the DNA is TGTGCCTGTGGCAAAGCCGGGGGATACAGCTCCTGGGACACCCGACGGATGTTTTTC.

There are a few counts of this clone. The TCRdb protein, from a much larger clone, departs from this DNA's translation at residue 4, likely by read error; the protein shown derives from the DNA. The chain couples TRDV2 to TRDJ3; 10 positions agree with TRDD3. CDR1 and CDR2 (germline): GEAIGNYY, EKD. The V and J ends lost 5 bases and 0 bases, in that order; junction bases with no gene match: 6. The CDR3 covers 18 residues. The CDR3 region has the DNA TGTGCCTGTGGCATACTGGGGGATTACTCCTGGGACACCCGACAGATGTTTTTC. Translated: CACGILGDYSWDTRQMFF.

This clone turned up a few times. The amino acid sequence in TCRdb belongs to a much larger clone and departs from this DNA's translation at residue 11, likely a sequencing read error; the sequence shown is translated from the DNA. This chain links TRDV2 with TRDJ3; 8 nucleotides match TRDD3. Germline V gives CDR1 GEAIGNYY, CDR2 EKD. This CDR3 has 18 amino acids. The CDR3 nucleotides read TGTGCCTGTGACACCGTCTGGGGGAGCTCCAGGGACACCCGACAGATGTTTTTC. Translated, it gives CACDTVWGSSRDTRQMFF.

A few counts support this clone. The protein TCRdb gives is from a much larger clone and does not agree with this DNA's translation at residue 9, likely a read error; the protein shown here comes from the DNA. The chain carries TRDV2 and TRDJ3; D gene uncertain. CDR1 and CDR2 (germline): GEAIGNYY, EKD. The CDR3 contains 16 residues. Trimming left V 1 base short and J 5 bases short, with 11 bases between. The CDR3 protein is CACDTVGNRDTRQMFF. DNA of the CDR3: TGTGCCTGTGACACGGTGGGAAACAGGGACACCCGACAGATGTTTTTC.

This clone was picked up a small number of times. A far larger clone lies a single base away; this is likely a read error. The genes are TRDV2 and TRDJ3; D unclear. This CDR3 comprises 17 residues. The ends were cut back, 0 bases at V and 0 bases at J, with 8 bases in the middle. Germline lookup yields CDR1 GEAIGNYY and CDR2 EKD. The CDR3 nucleotides read TGTGCCTGTGACACCTGGGTGAGCTCCTGGGACACCCGACAGATGTTTTTC. Its protein is CACDTWVSSWDTRQMFF.

This clone was seen more than once but under ten times. A far larger clone lies a single base away; this is likely a read error. The V and J genes are TRDV2 and TRDJ3; 10 positions match TRDD3. This CDR3 comprises 19 residues. CDR1 is GEAIGNYY and CDR2 is EKD in the germline V gene. For the CDR3, the DNA is TGTGCCTGTGACACTGGGGGATACCTAGACTCCTGCGACACCCGACAGATGTTTTTC. This encodes CACDTGGYLDSCDTRQMFF.